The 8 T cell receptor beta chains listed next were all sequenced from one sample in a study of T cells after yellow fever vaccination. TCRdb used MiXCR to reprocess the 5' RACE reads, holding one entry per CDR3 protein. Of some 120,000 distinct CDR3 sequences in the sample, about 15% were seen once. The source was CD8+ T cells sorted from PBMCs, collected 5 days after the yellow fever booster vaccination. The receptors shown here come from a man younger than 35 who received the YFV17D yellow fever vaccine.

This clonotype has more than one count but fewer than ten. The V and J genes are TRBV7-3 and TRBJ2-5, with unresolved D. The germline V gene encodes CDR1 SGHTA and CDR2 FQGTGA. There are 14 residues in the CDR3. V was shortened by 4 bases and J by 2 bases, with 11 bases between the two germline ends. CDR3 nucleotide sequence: TGTGCCAGCAGCTCAACTACCCAACAAGAGACCCAGTACTTC. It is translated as CASSSTTQQETQYF.

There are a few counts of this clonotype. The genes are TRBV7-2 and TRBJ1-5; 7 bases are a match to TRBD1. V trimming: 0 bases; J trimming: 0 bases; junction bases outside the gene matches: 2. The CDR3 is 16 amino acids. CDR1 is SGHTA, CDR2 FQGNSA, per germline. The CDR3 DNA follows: TGTGCCAGCAGCTTAGCGTACAGGGGTAGCAATCAGCCCCAGCATTTT. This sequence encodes CASSLAYRGSNQPQHF.

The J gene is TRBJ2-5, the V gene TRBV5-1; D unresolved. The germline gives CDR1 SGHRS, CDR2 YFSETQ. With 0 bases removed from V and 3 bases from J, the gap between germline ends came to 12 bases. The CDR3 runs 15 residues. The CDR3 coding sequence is TGCGCCAGCAGCTTGGTTGCAAAAGGCGAAGAGACCCAGTACTTC. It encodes CASSLVAKGEETQYF.

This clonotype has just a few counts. This CDR3 reads CASSMTFHQPQHF. The CDR3, as DNA: TGTGCCAGTAGTATGACCTTCCATCAGCCCCAGCATTTT. The J gene is TRBJ1-5, the V gene TRBV19; D unresolved. The V end lost 3 bases, the J end lost 5 bases, and 8 bases lay between the germline ends. Germline V gene sequence: CDR1 LNHDA, CDR2 SQIVND (reference sequence). The CDR3 runs to 13 residues. The whole variable domain, remainder taken from reference TRBV19 and TRBJ1-5, is DGGITQSPKYLFRKEGQNVTLSCEQNLNHDAMYWYRQDPGQGLRLIYYSQIVNDFQKGDIAEGYSVSREKKESFPLTVTSAQKNPTAFYLCASSMTFHQPQHFGDGTRLSIL.

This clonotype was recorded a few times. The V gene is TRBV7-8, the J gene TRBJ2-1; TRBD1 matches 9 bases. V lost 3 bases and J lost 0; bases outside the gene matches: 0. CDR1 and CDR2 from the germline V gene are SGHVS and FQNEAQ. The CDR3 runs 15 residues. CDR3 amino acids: CASSLDRGSYNEQFF. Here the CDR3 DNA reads TGTGCCAGCAGCTTGGACAGGGGCTCCTACAATGAGCAGTTCTTC.

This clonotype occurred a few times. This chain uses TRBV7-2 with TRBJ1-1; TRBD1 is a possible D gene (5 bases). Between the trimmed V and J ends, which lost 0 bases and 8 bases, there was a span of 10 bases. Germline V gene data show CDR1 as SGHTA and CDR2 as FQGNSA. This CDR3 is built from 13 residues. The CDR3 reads CASSLAGVREAFF. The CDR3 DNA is TGTGCCAGCAGCTTAGCGGGGGTGAGGGAAGCTTTCTTT.

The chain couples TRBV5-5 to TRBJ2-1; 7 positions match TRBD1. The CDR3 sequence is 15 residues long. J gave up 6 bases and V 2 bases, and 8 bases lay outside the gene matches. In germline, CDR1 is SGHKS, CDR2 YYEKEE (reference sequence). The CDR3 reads CASSFHRGSLNEQFF. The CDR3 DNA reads TGTGCCAGCAGCTTTCACAGGGGATCTCTCAATGAGCAGTTCTTC.

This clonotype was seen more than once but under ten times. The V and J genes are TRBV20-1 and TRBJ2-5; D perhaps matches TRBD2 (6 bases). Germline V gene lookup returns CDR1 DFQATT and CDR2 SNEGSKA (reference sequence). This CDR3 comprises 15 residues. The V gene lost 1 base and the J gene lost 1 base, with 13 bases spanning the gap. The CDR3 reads CSARVTGELQETQYF. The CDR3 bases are TGCAGTGCTAGAGTTACGGGGGAGCTCCAAGAGACCCAGTACTTC.